This paragraph covers one T cell receptor (beta chain) sequence. The antigen remains unidentified. In germline, CDR1 is DFQATT, CDR2 SNEGSKA (reference sequence). This CDR3 is built from 13 residues. The germline V and J ends were trimmed by 3 bases and 1 base, with 10 bases remaining between them. These data originate in a study of post-analysis software for immune sequencing data. Unique molecular identifiers had been added to the TCR beta cDNA libraries. Input populations of roughly 1 to 10 million T cells gave rise to 500,000 or so cDNA molecules. TCRdb ran MiXCR on the PCR reads and lists one entry per CDR3 protein. The sample includes hundreds of thousands of distinct CDR3 sequences, roughly 29% of them seen just once. General study results and limits: Among multiple sclerosis patients, normalized Chao1 diversity was significantly below that of controls. When patients were compared with controls, four to six TRBV segments were more frequent, TRBV5-6, TRBV5-1 and TRBV20-1 among them.

The specimen sequenced was blood. This TCR was recovered from a girl aged 10 to 17 with multiple sclerosis. This rearrangement joins TRBV20-1 to TRBJ2-7; no firm D call. The CDR3 DNA reads as TGCAGTGCTAGGGCTATTGATTCCTACGAGCAGTACTTC. As protein: CSARAIDSYEQYF.